This T cell receptor (beta chain) was retrieved from a study of blood T cells in healthy people across ages. This clonotype was observed a handful of times. With a J-beta primer mix and a sample-barcoded 5' primer, a second PCR ran about 7 to 12 cycles. TCRdb recomputed calls from the 5' RACE reads with MiXCR, one row per CDR3 protein. The sample records some 1.4 million distinct CDR3 sequences, 35% to 45% being singletons. This CDR3 spans 15 amino acids. Between the trimmed V and J ends, which lost 3 bases and 12 bases, there was a span of 19 bases. Per the germline V gene, CDR1 is SGHRS and CDR2 is YFSETQ.

The chain uses TRBV5-1 and TRBJ2-6; TRBD2 is a possible D gene (6 bases). The receptor was derived from a woman between 18 and 29 years old in good health. The sequenced sample consisted of blood. The CDR3 bases are TGCGCCAGCAGCTCCCAGGACGGTGGCGGGGTCGTCCTGACTTTC. It is translated as CASSSQDGGGVVLTF. Based on the CDR3 plus reference TRBV5-1 and TRBJ2-6, the full variable domain is KAGVTQTPRYLIKTRGQQVTLSCSPISGHRSVSWYQQTPGQGLQFLFEYFSETQRNKGNFPGRFSGRQFSNSRSEMNVSTLELGDSALYLCASSSQDGGGVVLTFGAGSRLTVL.